The clone carrying this T cell receptor beta chain came up many times. This specimen belongs to a study of early T cells in non-severe SARS-CoV-2 infection. TCRdb used MiXCR to reprocess the 5' RACE reads, holding one entry per CDR3 protein. In the table there are roughly 60,000 distinct CDR3 sequences, approximately 8% of which are singletons. The V end was cut by 7 bases, the J end by 4 bases, with 19 bases between. This CDR3 is 15 amino acids long. CDR1 is MNHEY and CDR2 is SMNVEV in the germline V gene (reference sequence). The chain joins TRBV27 to TRBJ2-5; D may be TRBD1 or TRBD2 (6 bases each). The material sequenced was whole blood. This sequence originates from an adult who was a healthcare worker with PCR-confirmed SARS-CoV-2 infection or an uninfected control (not recorded which). CDR3 sequence: CASTRLGGGGETQYF. The CDR3 nucleotides are TGTGCCAGCACGAGGCTGGGGGGCGGCGGAGAGACCCAGTACTTC.